These T cell receptor beta chains were read from a single sample in a study of shared clonotypes between healthy human individuals. TCRdb keeps only in-frame clones here, not all; method: immunoSEQ multiplex PCR. The sample contains about 480,000 clones, around 79% of which appear only once. The sequenced material came from PBMCs. The source of these receptors is a woman aged 40 to 50 in good health. Some clones in this sample may be carry-over from other donors' samples. CDR3s include the opening cysteine and the closing phenylalanine or tryptophan. D genes are given only for firm matches. Clone size is shown for a subset of rows, as once, few, many or a class of expanded clone.

j_gene | d_gene | v_gene | abundance | CDR3aa | CDR3nt
TRBJ1-3 | . | TRBV2 | . | CASSERGNTIYF | TGTGCCAGCAGTGAACGGGGGAACACCATATATTTT
TRBJ2-3 | . | TRBV21-1 | . | CASSNRRRGGWSTDTQYF | TGTGCCAGCAGCAATCGGCGCCGTGGGGGTTGGAGCACAGATACGCAGTATTTT
TRBJ2-1 | TRBD2 | TRBV7-9 | . | CASSFLPAGVSYNEQFF | TGTGCCAGCAGCTTCCTCCCGGCGGGAGTCTCCTACAATGAGCAGTTCTTC
TRBJ2-2 | . | TRBV6-5 | . | CASSYNRDRELFF | TGTGCCAGCAGTTATAATCGGGACCGGGAGCTGTTTTTT
TRBJ2-3 | . | TRBV30 | . | CAWSVATDTQYF | TGTGCCTGGAGTGTAGCGACAGATACGCAGTATTTT
TRBJ2-3 | . | TRBV23-1 | once | CASSQSKSNPHSGTDTQYF | TGCGCCAGCAGTCAATCAAAGAGTAATCCCCACTCAGGCACAGATACGCAGTATTTT
TRBJ2-1 | . | TRBV15 | . | CATSKGPNSYNEQFF | TGTGCCACCAGCAAAGGACCCAACTCCTACAATGAGCAGTTCTTC
TRBJ2-4 | . | TRBV27 | . | CASSLGRWGIQYF | TGTGCCAGCAGTTTGGGTAGGTGGGGCATTCAGTACTTC
TRBJ2-7 | . | TRBV18 | . | CASSPASYEQYF | TGTGCCAGCTCCCCGGCTTCCTACGAGCAGTACTTC
TRBJ2-5 | . | TRBV7-9 | . | CAHRGGAGETQYF | TGTGCCCACCGTGGGGGGGCTGGGGAGACCCAGTACTTC
TRBJ1-5 | TRBD1 | TRBV7-9 | . | CASSYGQGYQPQHF | TGTGCCAGCAGCTACGGACAGGGCTATCAGCCCCAGCATTTT
TRBJ1-4 | . | TRBV5-4 | few | CASSPAGRGGEKLFF | TGTGCCAGCAGCCCGGCGGGGAGGGGTGGTGAAAAACTGTTTTTT
TRBJ2-7 | TRBD2 | TRBV28 | once | CASRKTSSGQQYF | TGTGCCAGCAGGAAGACTTCTAGCGGGCAGCAGTACTTC
TRBJ2-3 | . | TRBV30 | . | CAWSAGGTDTQYF | TGTGCCTGGAGTGCCGGGGGCACAGATACGCAGTATTTT
TRBJ2-5 | . | TRBV2 | . | CASSEALPGVFKTQYF | TGTGCCAGCAGTGAAGCGCTTCCCGGGGTTTTCAAGACCCAGTACTTC
TRBJ2-1 | TRBD1 | TRBV2 | . | CASSQDRGPYNEQFF | TGTGCCAGCAGTCAGGACAGGGGGCCCTACAATGAGCAGTTCTTC
TRBJ2-1 | TRBD2 | TRBV4-3 | . | CASSQLGGRAPEQFF | TGCGCCAGCAGCCAATTAGGCGGGAGGGCCCCTGAGCAGTTCTTC
TRBJ2-5 | TRBD2 | TRBV10-3 | . | CATRPGGAQETQYF | TGTGCCACCAGGCCGGGAGGGGCCCAAGAGACCCAGTACTTC
TRBJ2-2 | TRBD2 | TRBV9 | . | CASSVGLADSNTGELFF | TGTGCCAGCAGCGTAGGACTAGCGGATTCAAACACCGGGGAGCTGTTTTTT
TRBJ2-7 | . | TRBV27 | many | CASSPFSPLRYEQYF | TGTGCCAGCAGCCCCTTTAGTCCCCTTCGTTACGAGCAGTACTTC
TRBJ1-3 | . | TRBV28 | . | CASSLARLGNTIYF | TGTGCCAGCAGCCTCGCGAGGCTGGGTAACACCATATATTTT
TRBJ2-3 | . | TRBV16 | . | CASSQRETGTDTQYF | TGTGCCAGCAGCCAACGGGAGACGGGGACAGATACGCAGTATTTT
TRBJ1-3 | TRBD1 | TRBV19 | . | CASRGAGGFGNTIYF | TGTGCCAGTAGGGGTGCAGGGGGCTTTGGAAACACCATATATTTT
TRBJ1-6 | . | TRBV5-4 | . | CASSDPGDNSPLHF | TGTGCCAGCAGCGACCCGGGCGATAATTCACCCCTCCACTTT
TRBJ1-2 | . | TRBV18 | . | CASSPAADSYGYTF | TGTGCCAGCTCACCGGCGGCAGATTCCTATGGCTACACCTTC
TRBJ1-2 | . | TRBV4-2 | . | CASSQDRVVGYTF | TGTGCCAGCAGCCAAGATAGGGTGGTAGGCTACACCTTC
TRBJ1-5 | . | TRBV10-1 | . | CASRGDSNQPQHF | TGCGCCAGCAGGGGGGATAGCAATCAGCCCCAGCATTTT
TRBJ2-7 | . | TRBV27 | . | CASKLSRSVYEQYF | TGTGCCAGCAAACTGTCCCGAAGCGTCTACGAGCAGTACTTC